The 14 T cell receptor beta chains below come from one sample, sequenced in a study of immune aging and cytomegalovirus after organ transplant. Libraries came from microwell single-cell capture using BD Rhapsody targeted mRNA and AbSeq reagents. TCRdb re-called the single-cell sequencing reads with MiXCR, one entry per CDR3 protein. The sample includes about 21,000 distinct CDR3 sequences, approximately 34% of them seen just once. Which antigens these TCRs recognize remains unknown. Stated time point: five sample-tagged time points from pre-transplant (day -1) to day 368 post-transplant, pooled. The specimen comprised CMV peptide-activated CD4+ and CD8+ T cells sorted from blood, sampled at five time points, pooled. Noted subset: sorted CD8+CD137+ and CD4+CD154+ T cells after 12 to 13 h CMV IE-1 peptide stimulation. The receptors come from a female donor who had a heart transplant and CMV viremia.

Many counts were recorded for this clonotype. The gene calls are TRBV10-2 and TRBJ2-7; 7 bases are shared with TRBD1. The CDR3 runs to 14 residues. Germline V lookup: CDR1 WSHSY, CDR2 SAAADI. J lost 5 bases, V lost 6 bases, and 10 bases had no gene match. In DNA, the CDR3 is TGCGCCAGCAGCAAACAGACAGGGTTAGACGAGCAGTACTTC. As protein: CASSKQTGLDEQYF.

Comments on this clonotype: A junction boundary mismatches the germline segment, possibly from a read error. V is TRBV5-1 and J is TRBJ2-7; D is perhaps TRBD1 or TRBD2 (5 bases each). The CDR3 consists of 14 residues. Germline CDR1 and CDR2: SGHRS and YFSETQ. The CDR3 DNA sequence: TGCGCCAGCAGCCCCAACCGGGACCCTTACGAGCAGTGCTTC. Its translation: CASSPNRDPYEQCF.

Within the sample, this clonotype is medium-sized (0.01 to 0.1%). The CDR3 DNA reads TGTGCCAGCAGTCCCGGACTAGCGGAGGGCCAAGAGACCCAGTACTTC. Protein: CASSPGLAEGQETQYF. The V call is TRBV12-3 or TRBV12-4, the J call TRBJ2-5; the match to TRBD2 covers 10 bases. The V segment lost 5 bases and the J segment 1 base; nucleotides outside the gene matches: 7. CDR3 length: 16 amino acids.

Many counts were recorded for this clonotype. The chain is built from TRBV9 and TRBJ2-2, with 9 bases identical to TRBD2. Germline V lookup: CDR1 SGDLS, CDR2 YYNGEE. V was pared by 4 bases and J by 1 base, with 5 bases of the junction left unmatched. The CDR3 is made up of 16 amino acids. The CDR3 bases are TGTGCCAGCAGCCCCCGACTAGCGGAGAACACCGGGGAGCTGTTTTTT. It codes for CASSPRLAENTGELFF.

The V call is TRBV24-1, the J call TRBJ1-2; D not resolved. This CDR3 has 15 amino acids. CDR1 and CDR2 from the germline V gene are KGHDR and SFDVKD. The V and J ends lost 3 bases and 4 bases respectively, with 14 bases between them. In DNA, the CDR3 is TGTGCCACCAGTGATCAGACGGTGGACCCCTATGGCTACACCTTC. This sequence encodes CATSDQTVDPYGYTF.

This clonotype was seen once. This rearrangement joins TRBV11-2 to TRBJ2-5, with TRBD1 matching over 7 bases. The CDR3 spans 16 residues. The germline gives CDR1 SGHAT, CDR2 FQNNGV. V lost 1 base and J lost 2; bases outside the gene matches: 7. CDR3 sequence reads: CASSLGDPTGQETQYF. CDR3 sequence (DNA): TGTGCCAGCAGCTTAGGGGACCCGACAGGGCAAGAGACCCAGTACTTC.

This clonotype was counted a few times. The V call is TRBV4-1, the J call TRBJ1-5; 9 bases align to TRBD1. J gave up 6 bases and V 1 base, and 4 bases lay outside the gene matches. This CDR3 spans 15 amino acids. The germline gives CDR1 MGHRA, CDR2 YSYEKL. CDR3 sequence reads: CASSQVDRGTQPQHF. DNA of the CDR3: TGCGCCAGCAGCCAAGTCGACAGGGGGACTCAGCCCCAGCATTTT.

Notes on this clonotype: This likely traces to a read error, being one base from a far larger clone. V usage is TRBV7-8 and J usage is TRBJ2-2; 9 positions agree with TRBD1. The CDR3 covers 17 residues. Looked up from germline, CDR1 is SGHVS and CDR2 is FQNEAQ. The CDR3 DNA sequence: TGTGCCAGCAGTGGTCCGAAGGGACAGGGAAGCGCCGGGGAGCTGTCTTTT. Translating gives CASSGPKGQGSAGELSF.

In this sample, this clonotype turned up many times. A read error is possible here, since a much larger clone lies one base away. The chain links TRBV29-1 to TRBJ1-1; D is perhaps TRBD1 (6 bases). The germline gives CDR1 SQVTM, CDR2 ANQGSEA. This CDR3 spans 15 amino acids. V was shortened by 4 bases and J by 4 bases, with 19 bases between the two germline ends. CDR3 nucleotides: TGCAGCGTTGGAAGGCGGCTAGGACAGCCCACTGAAGCTTTCTTT. It codes for CSVGRRLGQPTEAFF.

The chain combines TRBV7-3 with TRBJ2-1; TRBD1 is a possible D gene (5 bases). V dropped 4 bases and J dropped 11 bases, with 15 bases sitting between them. The CDR3 runs to 13 residues. CDR1 is SGHTA and CDR2 is FQGTGA in the germline V gene. The CDR3 DNA is TGTGCCAGCAGCTCGTCGGCAGGGTCTCAGCAGTTCTTC. Translating gives CASSSSAGSQQFF.

This rearrangement joins TRBV20-1 to TRBJ2-3; TRBD2 agrees at 7 bases. Germline CDR1 and CDR2: DFQATT and SNEGSKA (reference sequence). This CDR3 region has 13 residues. The trim removed 6 bases at V and 3 bases at J, leaving 6 bases unmatched. CDR3 DNA sequence: TGCAGTGCCCCATGGGAGGGAACAGATACGCAGTATTTT. It yields the protein CSAPWEGTDTQYF.

V usage is TRBV10-3 and J usage is TRBJ2-5; TRBD2 matches at 11 bases. The CDR3 runs 17 residues. V lost 6 bases, J lost 8 bases, and 17 bases stayed unmatched. CDR1 is ENHRY, CDR2 SYGVKD, per germline. In nucleotides, the CDR3 is TGTGCCATCAGAACTAGCGGGAGTCATCAGGACCGAGGTACCCAGTACTTC. Translated, it gives CAIRTSGSHQDRGTQYF.

The chain combines TRBV27 with TRBJ2-7; 12 nucleotides agree with TRBD2. The ends lost 5 bases at V and 7 bases at J; junction bases unmatched: 12. Germline V lookup: CDR1 MNHEY, CDR2 SMNVEV (reference sequence). This CDR3 has 16 residues. CDR3 nucleotide sequence: TGTGCCAGCAGTCCGACGACTAGCGGGGGTACCAGTGAGCAGTACTTC. It encodes CASSPTTSGGTSEQYF.

The sample holds many counts of this clonotype. A much larger clonotype is one base distant, so this may be a read error. The V gene is TRBV6-6, the J gene TRBJ2-2; TRBD1 might be the D (6 bases). This CDR3 contains 15 residues. The germline V gene encodes CDR1 MNHNY and CDR2 SVGAGI (reference sequence). Between the trimmed V and J ends, which lost 6 bases and 7 bases, there was a span of 18 bases. CDR3 in amino acids: CASSITGTLGGELFF. The CDR3 nucleotides read TGTGCCAGCAGCATTACAGGGACCCTAGGCGGGGAGCTGTTTTTT.